This T cell receptor (beta chain) was sequenced during a study of T cells in localized non-small cell lung cancer (dated by TCRdb to 2018 to 2020). Background on the whole study: The study examined T cell repertoires in 200 to 250 patients with early-stage NSCLC and compared tumors with uninvolved tumor-adjacent lungs. NSCLC patients had a mean age of approximately 66 years, and 120 to 150 were male and about a hundred female. All 220 or so NSCLC patients in the cohort were treatment-naive and had localized lung tumors that were resected. Broad study findings and their caveats: Because the study design was exploratory, TCR variables were selected using unadjusted p-values without false-discovery rate correction. Higher blood T cell density associated with longer overall survival, while higher adjacent-lung clonality associated with shorter survival. Uninvolved tumor-adjacent lung showed the highest T cell clonality, higher than tumor, which suggests more focused antigenic responses in the uninvolved tumor-adjacent lung. Because multi-region tumor sequencing was not done, intratumor heterogeneity could not be ruled out. Of the top 100 tumor clones, a median of 57 were detected in paired uninvolved adjacent lung; approximately 28 were also among that lung's top 100.

TCR beta CDR3 regions were sequenced from DNA using the immunoSEQ Assay. The authors' pipeline ran thus. To compute T cell density, TCR beta template counts were normalized to usable DNA, which was estimated by amplifying housekeeping genes. Richness was estimated with the preseqR package, extrapolating to 400,000 templates for PBMC samples and 120,000 templates for tissue samples. Clonality was defined as one minus Pielou's evenness. Tissue-enriched TCRs were identified by differential abundance testing using productive amino-acid clonotypes, minimum total count 5 and alpha 0.1. The Jaccard Index and the Morisita Overlap Index were used to quantify repertoire overlap between compartments. GLIPH clustered TCR beta CDR3s with public tetramer-defined viral CDR3s; viral motifs required at least three viral sequences plus V-gene enrichment. TCRdb took this table from immuneACCESS and kept in-frame rearrangements with V and J called. Such tables lack part of the clones; where checked against another copy, unresolved V genes explain under half of the gap, and the rest is unexplained. V, J and clone size were drawn from that table, and D and trimming were deduced from the DNA. A total of 30,000 to 50,000 clones appear in this sample, around 79% of them only once. The ten most abundant clones make up approximately 30% of the sample.

With respect to this clone: The antigen it binds to is not known. Per-nucleotide qualities are absent, and no much larger clonotype sits a single base away.

At diagnosis, tumor, uninvolved tumor-adjacent lung and peripheral blood were collected and then preserved as a mix of FFPE and fresh-frozen material. For TCR repertoire profiling, blood samples were analyzed in the form of peripheral blood mononuclear cells. The germline V gene sets CDR1 to SGHRS and CDR2 to YFSETQ. The CDR3 runs 15 amino acids, cysteine and phenylalanine included. Just CDR3 DNA is preserved here, 45 bases in frame from base 1. V drops 1 base and J drops 1 base, leaving 11 bases in between. The chain links TRBV5-1 with TRBJ1-1; the D gene is not confidently resolved. The sequenced sample was PBMCs, obtained before any cancer treatment. This sequence originates from a woman aged 35-70 years with stage II squamous cell lung carcinoma. The CDR3 region reads CASSLTVQENTEAFF. The DNA is TGCGCCAGCAGCTTGACTGTCCAGGAGAACACTGAAGCTTTCTTT.